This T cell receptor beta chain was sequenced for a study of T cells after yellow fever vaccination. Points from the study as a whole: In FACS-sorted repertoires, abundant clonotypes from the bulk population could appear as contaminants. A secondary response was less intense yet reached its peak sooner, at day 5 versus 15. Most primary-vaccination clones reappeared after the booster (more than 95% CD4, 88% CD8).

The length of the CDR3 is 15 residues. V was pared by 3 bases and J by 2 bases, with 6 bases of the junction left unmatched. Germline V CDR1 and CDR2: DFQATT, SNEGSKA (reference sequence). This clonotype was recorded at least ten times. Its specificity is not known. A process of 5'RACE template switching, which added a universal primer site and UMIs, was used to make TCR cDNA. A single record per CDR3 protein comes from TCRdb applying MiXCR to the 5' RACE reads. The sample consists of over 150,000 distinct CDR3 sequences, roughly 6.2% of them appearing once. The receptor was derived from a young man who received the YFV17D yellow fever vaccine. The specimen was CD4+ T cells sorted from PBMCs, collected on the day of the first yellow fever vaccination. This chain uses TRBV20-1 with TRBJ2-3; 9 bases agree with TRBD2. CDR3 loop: CSASPLAGNTDTQYF. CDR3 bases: TGCAGTGCTAGCCCGCTAGCGGGGAACACAGATACGCAGTATTTT.